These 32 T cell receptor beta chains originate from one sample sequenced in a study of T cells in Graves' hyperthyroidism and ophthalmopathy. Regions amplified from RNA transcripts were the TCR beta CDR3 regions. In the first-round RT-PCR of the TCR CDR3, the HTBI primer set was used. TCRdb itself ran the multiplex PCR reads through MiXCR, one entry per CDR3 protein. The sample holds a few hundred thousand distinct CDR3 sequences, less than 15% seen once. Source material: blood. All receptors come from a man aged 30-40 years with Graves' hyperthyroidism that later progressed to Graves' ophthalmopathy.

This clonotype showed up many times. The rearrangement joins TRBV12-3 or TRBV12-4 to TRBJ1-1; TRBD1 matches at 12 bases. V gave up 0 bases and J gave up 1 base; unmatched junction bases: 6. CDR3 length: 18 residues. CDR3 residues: CASSLAGQGARENTEAFF. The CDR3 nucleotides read TGTGCCAGCAGTTTAGCGGGACAGGGGGCGAGAGAGAACACTGAAGCTTTCTTT.

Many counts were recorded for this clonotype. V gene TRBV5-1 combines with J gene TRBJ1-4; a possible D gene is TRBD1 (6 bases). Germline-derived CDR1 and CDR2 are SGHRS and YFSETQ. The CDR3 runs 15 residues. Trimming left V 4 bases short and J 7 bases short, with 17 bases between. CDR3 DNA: TGCGCCAGCAGCAGAAACAGGGAACTAAGTGAAAAACTGTTTTTT. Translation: CASSRNRELSEKLFF.

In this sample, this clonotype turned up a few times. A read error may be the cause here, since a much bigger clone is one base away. This CDR3 reads CASSQGRQGNYSYTF. The CDR3 DNA sequence: TGTGCCAGCAGCCAAGGCCGCCAGGGGAACTATAGCTACACCTTC. The V gene is TRBV3-1, the J gene TRBJ1-2, with D possibly TRBD1 on 6 matching bases. CDR3 length equals 15 residues. Per the germline V gene, CDR1 is LGHDT and CDR2 is YNNKEL (reference sequence).

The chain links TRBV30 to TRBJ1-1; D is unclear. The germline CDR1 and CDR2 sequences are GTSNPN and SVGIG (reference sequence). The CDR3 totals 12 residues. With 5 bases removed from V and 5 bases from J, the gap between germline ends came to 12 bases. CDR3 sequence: CAWGGYRTEAFF. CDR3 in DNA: TGTGCCTGGGGAGGGTATCGGACTGAAGCTTTCTTT.

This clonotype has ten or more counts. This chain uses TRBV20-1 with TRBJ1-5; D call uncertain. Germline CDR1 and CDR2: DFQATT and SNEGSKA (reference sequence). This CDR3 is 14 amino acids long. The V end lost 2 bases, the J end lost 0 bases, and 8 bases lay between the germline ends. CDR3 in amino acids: CSARLGNSNQPQHF. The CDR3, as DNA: TGCAGTGCTAGACTTGGTAATAGCAATCAGCCCCAGCATTTT.

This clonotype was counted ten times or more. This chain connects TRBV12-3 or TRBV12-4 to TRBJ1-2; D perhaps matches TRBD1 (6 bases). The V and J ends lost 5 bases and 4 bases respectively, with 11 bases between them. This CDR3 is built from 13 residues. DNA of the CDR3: TGTGCCAGCAGTCTCACAGGGCCCTATGGCTACACCTTC. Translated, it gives CASSLTGPYGYTF.

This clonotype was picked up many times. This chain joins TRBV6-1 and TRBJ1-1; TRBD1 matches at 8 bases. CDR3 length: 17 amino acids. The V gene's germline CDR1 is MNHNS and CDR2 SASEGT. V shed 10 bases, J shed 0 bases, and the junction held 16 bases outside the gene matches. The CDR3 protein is CATSFQGASRLNTEAFF. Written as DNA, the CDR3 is TGTGCCACCTCATTTCAGGGGGCCTCCAGATTGAACACTGAAGCTTTCTTT.

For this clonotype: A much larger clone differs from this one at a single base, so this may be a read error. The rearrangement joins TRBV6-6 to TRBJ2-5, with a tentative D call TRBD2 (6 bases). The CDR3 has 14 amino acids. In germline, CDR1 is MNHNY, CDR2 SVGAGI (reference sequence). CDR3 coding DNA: TGTGCCAGCAGTGACTCGAGCGGGCGAGAGACCCAGTACTTC. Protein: CASSDSSGRETQYF.

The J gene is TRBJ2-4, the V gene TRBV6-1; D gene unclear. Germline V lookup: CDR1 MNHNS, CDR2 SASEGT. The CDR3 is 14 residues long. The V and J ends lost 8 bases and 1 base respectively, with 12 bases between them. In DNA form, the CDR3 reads TGTGCCAGCGCGAGCTCCGTGGCCAAAAACATTCAGTACTTC. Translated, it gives CASASSVAKNIQYF.

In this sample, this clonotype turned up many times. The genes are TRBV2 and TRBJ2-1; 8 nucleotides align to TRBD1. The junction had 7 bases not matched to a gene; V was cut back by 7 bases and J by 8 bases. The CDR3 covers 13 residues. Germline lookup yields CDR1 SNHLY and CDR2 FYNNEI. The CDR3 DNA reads TGTGCCAGCATCGGACAGGGAGTCCATGAGCAGTTCTTC. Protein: CASIGQGVHEQFF.

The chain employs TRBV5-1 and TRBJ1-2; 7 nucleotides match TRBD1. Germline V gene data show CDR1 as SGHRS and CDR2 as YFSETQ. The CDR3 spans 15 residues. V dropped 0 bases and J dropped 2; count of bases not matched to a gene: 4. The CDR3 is CASSLDRGRNYGYTF. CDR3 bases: TGCGCCAGCAGCTTGGACAGGGGAAGAAACTATGGCTACACCTTC.

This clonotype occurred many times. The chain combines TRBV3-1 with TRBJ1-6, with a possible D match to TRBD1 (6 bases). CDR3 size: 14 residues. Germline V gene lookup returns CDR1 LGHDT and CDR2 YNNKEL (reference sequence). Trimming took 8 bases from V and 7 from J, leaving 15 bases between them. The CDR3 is CASGRGGTNSPLHF. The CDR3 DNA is TGTGCCAGCGGTAGGGGGGGAACAAATTCACCCCTCCACTTT.

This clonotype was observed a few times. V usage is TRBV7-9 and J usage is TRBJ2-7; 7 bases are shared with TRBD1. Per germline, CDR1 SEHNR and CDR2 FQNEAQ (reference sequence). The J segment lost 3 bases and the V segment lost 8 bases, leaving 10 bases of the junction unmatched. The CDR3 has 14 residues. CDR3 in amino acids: CASSTMDRNYEQYF. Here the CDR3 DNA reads TGTGCCAGCTCGACCATGGACAGGAACTACGAGCAGTACTTC.

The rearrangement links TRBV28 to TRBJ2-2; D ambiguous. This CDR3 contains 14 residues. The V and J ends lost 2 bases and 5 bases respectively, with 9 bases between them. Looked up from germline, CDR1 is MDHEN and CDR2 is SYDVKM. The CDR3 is CASSLKGWTGELFF. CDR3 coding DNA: TGTGCCAGCAGTTTAAAGGGCTGGACCGGGGAGCTGTTTTTT.

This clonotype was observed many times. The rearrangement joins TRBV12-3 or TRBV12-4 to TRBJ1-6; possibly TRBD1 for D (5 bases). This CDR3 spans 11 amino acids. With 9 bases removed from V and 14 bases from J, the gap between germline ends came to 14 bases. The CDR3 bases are TGTGCCAGTTCAGATGGGGGGGCCCTCCACTTT. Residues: CASSDGGALHF.

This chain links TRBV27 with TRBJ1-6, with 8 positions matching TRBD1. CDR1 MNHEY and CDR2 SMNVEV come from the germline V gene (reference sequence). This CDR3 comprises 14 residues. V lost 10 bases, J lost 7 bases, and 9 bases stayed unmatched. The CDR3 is CAMRWTGSNSPLHF. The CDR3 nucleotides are TGTGCCATGCGTTGGACAGGGTCAAATTCACCCCTCCACTTT.

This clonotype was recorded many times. Here the CDR3 reads CASSFMPYEQYF. DNA for the CDR3: TGTGCCAGCAGCTTCATGCCCTACGAGCAGTACTTC. This chain uses TRBV7-9 with TRBJ2-7, with D hard to call. Germline values: CDR1 SEHNR, CDR2 FQNEAQ (reference sequence). Between the trimmed V and J ends, which lost 3 bases and 2 bases, there was a span of 5 bases. The CDR3 spans 12 residues.

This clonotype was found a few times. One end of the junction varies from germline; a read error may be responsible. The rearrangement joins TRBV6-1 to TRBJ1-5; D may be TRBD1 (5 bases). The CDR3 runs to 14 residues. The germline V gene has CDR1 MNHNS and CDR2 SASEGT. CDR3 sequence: CAGRETTNHQPQHF. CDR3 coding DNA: TGTGCCGGCAGGGAAACCACGAACCATCAGCCCCAGCATTTT.

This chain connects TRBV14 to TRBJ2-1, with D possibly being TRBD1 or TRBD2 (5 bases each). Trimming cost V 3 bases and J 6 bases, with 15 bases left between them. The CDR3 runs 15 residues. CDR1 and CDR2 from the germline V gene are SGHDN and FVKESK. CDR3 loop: CASSQGTRRINEQFF. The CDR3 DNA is TGTGCCAGCAGCCAGGGGACCCGGCGGATCAATGAGCAGTTCTTC.

The CDR3 reads CASRNRGYSNQPQHF. In nucleotides, the CDR3 is TGTGCCAGCAGGAACAGGGGCTATAGCAATCAGCCCCAGCATTTT. The chain couples TRBV6-1 to TRBJ1-5; 7 bases match TRBD1. V was clipped by 6 bases and J by 0 bases; unmatched bases: 5. CDR1 is MNHNS and CDR2 is SASEGT in the germline V gene. This CDR3 has 15 amino acids.

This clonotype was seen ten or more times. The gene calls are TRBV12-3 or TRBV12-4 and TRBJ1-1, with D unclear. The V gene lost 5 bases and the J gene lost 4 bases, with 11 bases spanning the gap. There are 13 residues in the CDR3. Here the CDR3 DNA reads TGTGCCAGCAGTCCGGGTTGGGGCACTGAAGCTTTCTTT. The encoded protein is CASSPGWGTEAFF.

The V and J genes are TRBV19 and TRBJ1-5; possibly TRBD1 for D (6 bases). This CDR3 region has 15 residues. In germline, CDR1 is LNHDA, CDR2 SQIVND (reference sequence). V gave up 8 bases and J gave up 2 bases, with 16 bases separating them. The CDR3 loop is CASGERGVGNQPQHF. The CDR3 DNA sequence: TGTGCCAGTGGTGAAAGGGGGGTCGGCAATCAGCCCCAGCATTTT.

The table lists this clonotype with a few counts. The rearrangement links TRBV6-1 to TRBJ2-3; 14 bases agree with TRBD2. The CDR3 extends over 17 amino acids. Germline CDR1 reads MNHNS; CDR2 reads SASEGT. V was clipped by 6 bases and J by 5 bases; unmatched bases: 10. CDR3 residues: CASSVTSGGAGGDTQYF. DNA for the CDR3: TGTGCCAGCAGCGTGACTAGCGGGGGGGCCGGTGGAGATACGCAGTATTTT.

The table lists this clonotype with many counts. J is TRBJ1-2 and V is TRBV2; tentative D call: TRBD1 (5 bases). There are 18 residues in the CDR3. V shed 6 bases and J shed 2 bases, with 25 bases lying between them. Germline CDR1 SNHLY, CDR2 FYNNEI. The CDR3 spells CASSPIPLWAGENYGYTF. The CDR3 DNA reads TGTGCCAGCAGCCCCATCCCCCTCTGGGCGGGGGAGAACTATGGCTACACCTTC.

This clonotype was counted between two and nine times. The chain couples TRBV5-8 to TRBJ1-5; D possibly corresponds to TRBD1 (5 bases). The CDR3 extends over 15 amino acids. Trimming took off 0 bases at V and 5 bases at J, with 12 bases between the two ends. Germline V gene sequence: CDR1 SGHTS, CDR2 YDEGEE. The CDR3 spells CASSLGQGVDQPQHF. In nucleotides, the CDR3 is TGTGCCAGCAGCTTGGGGCAGGGTGTTGATCAGCCCCAGCATTTT.

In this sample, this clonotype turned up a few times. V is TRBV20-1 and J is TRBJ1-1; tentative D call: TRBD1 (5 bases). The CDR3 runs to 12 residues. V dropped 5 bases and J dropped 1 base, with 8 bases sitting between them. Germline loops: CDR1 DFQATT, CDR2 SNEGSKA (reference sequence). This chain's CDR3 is CSAETENTEAFF. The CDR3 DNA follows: TGCAGTGCTGAGACAGAGAACACTGAAGCTTTCTTT.

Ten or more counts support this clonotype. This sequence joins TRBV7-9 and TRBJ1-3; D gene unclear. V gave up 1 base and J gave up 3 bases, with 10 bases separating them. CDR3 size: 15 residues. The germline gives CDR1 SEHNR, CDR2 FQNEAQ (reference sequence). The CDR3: CASSLGEEFGNTIYF. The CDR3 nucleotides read TGTGCCAGCAGCTTAGGGGAGGAATTTGGAAACACCATATATTTT.

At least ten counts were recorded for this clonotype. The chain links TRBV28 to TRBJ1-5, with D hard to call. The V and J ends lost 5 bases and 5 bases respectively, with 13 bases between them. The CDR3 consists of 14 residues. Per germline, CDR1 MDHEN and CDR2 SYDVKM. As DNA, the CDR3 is TGTGCCAGCAGTCCCCAGACGGTACATCAGCCCCAGCATTTT. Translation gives CASSPQTVHQPQHF.

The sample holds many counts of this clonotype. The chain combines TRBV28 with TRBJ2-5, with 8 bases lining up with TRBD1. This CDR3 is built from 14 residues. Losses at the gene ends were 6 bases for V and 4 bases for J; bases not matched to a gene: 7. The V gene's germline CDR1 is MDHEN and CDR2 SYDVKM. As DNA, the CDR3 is TGTGCCAGCAGAGTTACAGGGGGAAGAGAGACCCAGTACTTC. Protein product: CASRVTGGRETQYF.

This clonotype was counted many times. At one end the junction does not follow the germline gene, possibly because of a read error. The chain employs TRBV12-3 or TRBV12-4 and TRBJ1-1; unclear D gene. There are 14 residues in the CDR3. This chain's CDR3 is CASIGGGENAEAFF. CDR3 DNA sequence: TGTGCCAGCATCGGCGGCGGGGAGAACGCTGAAGCTTTCTTT.

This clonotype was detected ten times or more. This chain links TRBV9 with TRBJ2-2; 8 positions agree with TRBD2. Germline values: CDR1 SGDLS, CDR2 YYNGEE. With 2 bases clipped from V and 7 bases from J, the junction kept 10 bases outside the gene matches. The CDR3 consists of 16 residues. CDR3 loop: CASSVDPGGGNGELFF. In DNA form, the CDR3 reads TGTGCCAGCAGCGTTGATCCCGGGGGGGGGAACGGGGAGCTGTTTTTT. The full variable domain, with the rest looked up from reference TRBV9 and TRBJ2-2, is DSGVTQTPKHLITATGQRVTLRCSPRSGDLSVYWYQQSLDQGLQFLIQYYNGEERAKGNILERFSAQQFPDLHSELNLSSLELGDSALYFCASSVDPGGGNGELFFGEGSRLTVL.

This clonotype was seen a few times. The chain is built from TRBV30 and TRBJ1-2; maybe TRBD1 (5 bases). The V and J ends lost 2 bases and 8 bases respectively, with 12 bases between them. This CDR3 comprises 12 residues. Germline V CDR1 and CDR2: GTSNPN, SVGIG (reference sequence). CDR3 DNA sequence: TGTGCCTGGAGTTTTCGACAGAACGGCTACACCTTC. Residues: CAWSFRQNGYTF.